The source of this T cell receptor beta chain is a study of shared clonotypes between healthy human individuals (dated by TCRdb to about 2020). The study in broad terms: The cohort included a few men and a couple of women between 18 and 49 years of age. For each donor, CD4 naive and CD4 memory were each given three plates, CD8 naive was given two plates, and CD8 memory was given one plate. The study deeply sequenced blood TCR repertoires of about 5 healthy adults to estimate repertoire size and the extent of clonotype sharing between individuals. Different laboratories and diverse techniques were used to prepare libraries and sequence TCR repertoires, to increase sequencing depth and limit assay-specific biases. Each donor's leukapheresis produced roughly between about 0.8 and 10 billion PBMCs.

The paper as a whole reports these results and caveats: Across several donors, roughly 5.4% of naive CD4, roughly 3.5% of naive CD8, under 2.5% of memory CD4, and under 0.45% of memory CD8 clonotypes were shared. The small number of donors limited the genetic and exposure-history diversity represented. Sampling was restricted to blood, and TCR repertoires in tissue are likely to differ from TCR repertoires in blood. Pairwise subsampling led to the expectation that sequencing depth would affect the degree of clonotype sharing among donors. Compared with non-shared clonotypes, clonotypes shared by all four sorted-subset donors had higher generation probabilities. Estimated clonotype richness was generally larger for naive than for memory subsets. Even with the large sequencing depth, rarefaction of the sorted-subset datasets indicated that sequencing was incomplete.

Points on this clone: Which antigen it targets is not known. It has no much larger one-base neighbor in the sample; base qualities were not kept.

The germline V gene sets CDR1 to MNHNS and CDR2 to SASEGT. The trim is 5 bases for V and 8 bases for J, with a gap of 7 bases between the germline ends. Reading from cysteine to phenylalanine, the CDR3 counts 11 amino acids. The entry retains the CDR3 DNA only, 33 bases that are in frame from base 1. The donors were healthy, HIV-negative adults who had no recently reported acute infections or vaccinations. Only Caucasian adults living in Nashville, Tennessee, USA were represented among the donors. CD4+ T cells were enriched by magnetic negative selection; naive cells were then positively selected on CD45RA, and the negative fraction formed the memory subset. Blood was collected by leukapheresis, and PBMCs were isolated by Ficoll-Histopaque density gradient centrifugation and then cryopreserved in liquid nitrogen vapor phase. Purity and quantity of every magnetically sorted T cell population were checked by analytical flow cytometry. Genomic DNA was isolated from every sorted fraction and measured by UV absorbance on a Nanodrop 2000c.

TCR CDR3 regions were amplified from genomic DNA by multiplex PCR using the deep immunoSEQ assay. For each cell subset, the extracted genomic DNA was distributed evenly across all wells of several immunoSEQ 96-well plates, and each plate served as one replicate. For sorted subsets, each replicate PCR was loaded with 200 ng genomic DNA, equivalent to 30,000 or so T cell genomes. Purified libraries were quantified with a Qubit 3.0 fluorometer, sized on a Bioanalyzer 2100, and re-quantified with the KAPA Library Quantification kit. Each immunoSEQ 96-well plate was sequenced on its own single-read 150-cycle Illumina NextSeq 550 flow cell. On the authors' methods: The immunoSEQ output contained only junctional sequences without quality scores, so filtering could not match that applied to full-length reads. Sequences were annotated with PyIR, a Python wrapper for IgBLAST v1.9, and V/J genes and CDR3 were assigned using IMGT germline references. Reads were filtered out if the reads had weak V/J assignments (E-value above 1e-6), no CDR3, stop codons, out-of-frame junctions, or ambiguous translated residues. V3J clonotypes were defined as sequences sharing the same inferred V gene, J gene, and CDR3 amino acid sequence. Percentage overlap between repertoires was calculated by dividing the number of shared unique clonotypes by the size of the smaller repertoire. Richness of each repertoire was evaluated using RTK rarefaction, the Chao1 estimator, and Recon v2.1 estimates of unobserved clonotypes. OLGA was used to compute generation probabilities for all TCRbeta clonotypes that the gDNA method yielded from a handful of donors. This immuneACCESS table, as held by TCRdb, lists in-frame sequences with V and J called but not all clones. Of the missing ones, under half trace to an unresolved V gene in checked studies; the others have no known cause. Clone size and the V and J calls come from that table; the DNA yielded D and trimming. For this sample the table gives over 850,000 clones, of which approximately 80% were detected only once. Together, the top ten hold roughly 0.55% of the sample.

This TCR derives from a man aged 18-30 years in good health. Some clones in this sample may be carry-over from other donors' samples. The rearranged segments are TRBV6-1 and TRBJ2-4, with the identity of the D gene unclear. The sequenced material came from memory CD4+ T cells from PBMCs. Taken with the paper, the label for cell subset or site translates to: CD45RA-negative fraction. The CDR3 has the sequence CASSLGYIQYF. DNA sequence: TGTGCCAGCAGTTTGGGGTACATTCAGTACTTC.